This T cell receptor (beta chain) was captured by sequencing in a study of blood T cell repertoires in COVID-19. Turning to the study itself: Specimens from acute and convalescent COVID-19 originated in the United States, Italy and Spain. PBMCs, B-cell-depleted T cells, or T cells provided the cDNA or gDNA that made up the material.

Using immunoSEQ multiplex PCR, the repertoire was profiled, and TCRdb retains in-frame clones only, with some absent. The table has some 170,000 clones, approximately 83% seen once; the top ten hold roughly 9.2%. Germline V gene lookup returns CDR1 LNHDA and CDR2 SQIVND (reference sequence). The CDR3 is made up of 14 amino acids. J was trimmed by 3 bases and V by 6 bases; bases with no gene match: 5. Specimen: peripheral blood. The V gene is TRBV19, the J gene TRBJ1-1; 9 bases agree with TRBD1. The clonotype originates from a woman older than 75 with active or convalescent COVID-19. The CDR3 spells CASSARQGDTEAFF. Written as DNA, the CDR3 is TGTGCCAGTAGCGCTCGACAGGGGGACACTGAAGCTTTCTTT.